A selection of T cell receptor beta chains follows, all from one sample in a study of CD8 T cells in Susac syndrome. TCRdb called the immunoSEQ multiplex PCR reads again in MiXCR, with one record for every CDR3 protein. The sample has fewer than 150,000 distinct CDR3 sequences; under 95% are singletons. The material sequenced was CD8+ T cells from PBMCs. The receptors stem from a human donor with multiple sclerosis. Both conserved end residues are part of each CDR3. Fields, in order: D gene, J gene, V gene, clone size, CDR3 DNA, CDR3 protein. The D gene is left open where the match is weak. Clone size is shown for a subset of rows, as once, few, many or a class of expanded clone.

. | TRBJ1-2 | TRBV2 | . | TGTGCCAGCAGTGAACCGAGGGGAAGGCACTATGGCTACACCTTC | CASSEPRGRHYGYTF
. | TRBJ2-7 | TRBV19 | . | TGTGCCAGTGGAGGAGCGGACTCCTACGAGCAGTACTTC | CASGGADSYEQYF
. | TRBJ2-7 | TRBV5-6 | . | TGTGCCAGCAGCTTTGGGGACTCTTCCTACGAGCAGTACTTC | CASSFGDSSYEQYF
. | TRBJ1-1 | TRBV13 | once | TGTGCCAGCAGCGTTGGGTACACTGAAGCTTTCTTT | CASSVGYTEAFF
. | TRBJ2-1 | TRBV20-1 | . | TGCAGTGCCGGAGCCTCGAGCGGCTCCTACAATGAGCAGTTCTTC | CSAGASSGSYNEQFF
. | TRBJ1-1 | TRBV20-1 | . | TGCAGTGCTAGAGAAGGAGGCTGGGCCCCTGAAGCTTTCTTT | CSAREGGWAPEAFF
. | TRBJ1-1 | TRBV7-9 | . | TGTGCCAGCAGCTCACGCGCTTCGGGGGGAGAAGCTTTCTTT | CASSSRASGGEAFF
. | TRBJ2-7 | TRBV6-6 | few | TGTGCCAGCAGTTACTCGGCACCCTACGAGCAGTACTTC | CASSYSAPYEQYF
. | TRBJ2-7 | TRBV29-1 | few | TGCAGCGTTGAAAGGGACGACGAGCAGTACTTC | CSVERDDEQYF
TRBD1 | TRBJ1-2 | TRBV28 | . | TGTGCCAGCAGTAGCAGGGGGCGCGGGGGCTACACCTTC | CASSSRGRGGYTF
TRBD1 | TRBJ2-3 | TRBV28 | once | TGTGCCAGCGGAGACAGGGGGCTGTCAGATACGCAGTATTTT | CASGDRGLSDTQYF
. | TRBJ2-7 | TRBV29-1 | . | TGCAGCATCCCGAACCCGGACAGAAGCTACGAGCAGTACTTC | CSIPNPDRSYEQYF
. | TRBJ2-7 | TRBV7-9 | . | TGTGCCAGCAGCGTAGGGTGGAACTACGAGCAGTACTTC | CASSVGWNYEQYF
TRBD2 | TRBJ2-3 | TRBV20-1 | . | TGCAGTGCTAGAGAAGGGACTAGCGGGGGATGGTTGGATACGCAGTATTTT | CSAREGTSGGWLDTQYF
TRBD2 | TRBJ2-3 | TRBV5-4 | . | TGTGCCAGCAGCGGTAGCGGGAGGGCCACAGATACGCAGTATTTT | CASSGSGRATDTQYF
. | TRBJ2-5 | TRBV6-5 | . | TGTGCCAGCAGTTACAATCCCCTGGAGACCCAGTACTTC | CASSYNPLETQYF
. | TRBJ2-1 | TRBV5-6 | . | TGTGCCAGCAGCTCACCTACAGGGACCAATGAGCAGTTCTTC | CASSSPTGTNEQFF
TRBD1 | TRBJ1-5 | TRBV27 | . | TGTGCCAGCAGGGAGACAGGGAAAAGCATTCAGCCCCAGCATTTT | CASRETGKSIQPQHF
. | TRBJ1-1 | TRBV19 | . | TGTGCCAGTAGTATAAACAGGGCTCACACTGAAGCTTTCTTT | CASSINRAHTEAFF
TRBD1 | TRBJ2-7 | TRBV19 | . | TGTGCCAGTAACGATGGACAGGGCCCCCACGAGCAGTACTTC | CASNDGQGPHEQYF
TRBD2 | TRBJ2-7 | TRBV19 | . | TGTGCCAGTACCCCGGCCGGGGGAGGGACCTACGAGCAGTACTTC | CASTPAGGGTYEQYF
. | TRBJ1-5 | TRBV11-2 | once | TGTGCCAGCCGCCTAGGGGACCTTAGCAATCAGCCCCAGCATTTT | CASRLGDLSNQPQHF
. | TRBJ2-3 | TRBV9 | . | TGTGCCAGCAGCGACTTAGGACAGACCAGCGCAGATACGCAGTATTTT | CASSDLGQTSADTQYF
. | TRBJ2-7 | TRBV27 | . | TGTGCCAGCAGTTTATTGGTAGGGAACGAGCAGTACTTC | CASSLLVGNEQYF
. | TRBJ1-2 | TRBV3-1 | . | TGTGCCAGCAGCCCCCCGCGAGGAGGGGCAGATGGCTACACCTTC | CASSPPRGGADGYTF